What follows is one T cell receptor (beta chain) and its context. Its antigen is as yet unknown. The entry originates in a study of graft-versus-host responses after intestinal transplantation. Study information: All recipients were transplanted with multivisceral, liver-intestinal, or isolated intestinal grafts. Study-level points and caveats: Levels of circulating GvH clones at their peak were associated with early post-transplant HvG declines. Researchers found GvH clones in recipient marrow, and some showed up first in ileum or blood.

V shed 2 bases, J shed 8 bases, and the junction held 11 bases outside the gene matches. Germline V gene data show CDR1 as SGHRS and CDR2 as YFSETQ. The CDR3 contains 16 residues. TCRdb's table, derived via immunoSEQ multiplex PCR, lists solely in-frame clones and lacks some. Counted here are under 45,000 clones, 80% to 95% occurring once; the ten biggest clones make up about 3.5%. Source: PBMCs, taken almost 750 days after intestinal transplantation. The rearrangement links TRBV5-1 to TRBJ2-3; the match to TRBD2 covers 10 bases. The clonotype originates from a human patient who received an intestinal transplant, so some T cells may come from the graft donor. CDR3 sequence: CASSLRSGGARVTQYF. CDR3 DNA sequence: TGCGCCAGCAGCTTAAGGAGCGGGGGGGCTAGGGTTACGCAGTATTTT. The whole variable domain, filled in from reference TRBV5-1 and TRBJ2-3, reads KAGVTQTPRYLIKTRGQQVTLSCSPISGHRSVSWYQQTPGQGLQFLFEYFSETQRNKGNFPGRFSGRQFSNSRSEMNVSTLELGDSALYLCASSLRSGGARVTQYFGPGTRLTVL.